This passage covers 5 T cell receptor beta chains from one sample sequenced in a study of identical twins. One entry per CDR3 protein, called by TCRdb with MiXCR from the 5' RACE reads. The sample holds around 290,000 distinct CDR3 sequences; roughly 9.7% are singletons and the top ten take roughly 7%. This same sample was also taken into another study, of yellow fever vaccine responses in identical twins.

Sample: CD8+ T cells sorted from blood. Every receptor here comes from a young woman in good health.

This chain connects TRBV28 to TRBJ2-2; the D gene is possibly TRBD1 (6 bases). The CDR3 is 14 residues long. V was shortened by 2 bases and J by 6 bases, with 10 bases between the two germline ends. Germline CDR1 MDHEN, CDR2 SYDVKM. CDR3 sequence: CASSLGGNPGELFF. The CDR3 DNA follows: TGTGCCAGCAGTTTAGGGGGCAATCCCGGGGAGCTGTTTTTT.

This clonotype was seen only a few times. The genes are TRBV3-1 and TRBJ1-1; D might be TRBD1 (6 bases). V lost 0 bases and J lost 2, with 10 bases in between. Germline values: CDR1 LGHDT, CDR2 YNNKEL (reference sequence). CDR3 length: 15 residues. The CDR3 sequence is CASSQDTGTNTEAFF. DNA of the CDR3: TGTGCCAGCAGCCAAGATACAGGGACAAACACTGAAGCTTTCTTT.

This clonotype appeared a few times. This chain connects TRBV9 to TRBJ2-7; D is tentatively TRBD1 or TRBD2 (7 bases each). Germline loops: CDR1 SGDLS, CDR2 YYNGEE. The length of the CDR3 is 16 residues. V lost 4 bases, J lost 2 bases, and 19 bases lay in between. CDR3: CASSNPRGGLTYEQYF. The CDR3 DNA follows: TGTGCCAGCAGCAACCCCAGGGGGGGACTGACCTACGAGCAGTACTTC.

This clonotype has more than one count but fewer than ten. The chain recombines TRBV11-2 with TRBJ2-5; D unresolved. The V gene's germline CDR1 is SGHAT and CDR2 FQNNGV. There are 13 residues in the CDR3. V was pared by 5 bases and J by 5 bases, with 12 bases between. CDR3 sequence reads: CASSPPTRETQYF. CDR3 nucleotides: TGTGCCAGCAGCCCCCCCACTCGGGAGACCCAGTACTTC.

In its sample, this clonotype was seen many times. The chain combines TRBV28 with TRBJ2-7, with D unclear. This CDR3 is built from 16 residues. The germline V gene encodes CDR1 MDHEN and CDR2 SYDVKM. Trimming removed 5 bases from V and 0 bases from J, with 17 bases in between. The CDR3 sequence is CASSQRPTASSYEQYF. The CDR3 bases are TGTGCCAGCAGTCAAAGACCAACTGCGAGCTCCTACGAGCAGTACTTC.